These 17 T cell receptor beta chains were all obtained from the same sample, sequenced in a study of cytomegalovirus exposure and HLA in healthy donors. PCR employed 60 Vbeta and 13 Jbeta primers. Sequencing used immunoSEQ multiplex PCR; TCRdb keeps in-frame clones, though not all of them. The sample holds tens of thousands of clones. Sequencing was carried out using PBMCs. The receptors originated from a woman aged 45-65 years in good health and CMV-seropositive.

The chain recombines TRBV11-2 with TRBJ2-3; 10 bases map to TRBD2. This CDR3 is 15 amino acids long. Germline V lookup: CDR1 SGHAT, CDR2 FQNNGV. The V gene end was trimmed by 3 bases and the J gene end by 4 bases; junction bases not matched to a gene: 4. The CDR3 DNA reads as TGTGCCAGCAGCTTTCCTACTAGCGGGGCAGATACGCAGTATTTT. Its translation is CASSFPTSGADTQYF.

The CDR3 region has the DNA TGTGCCAGCAGCTCCGACAGGTCAGCGGAGACCCAGTACTTC. It is translated as CASSSDRSAETQYF. The rearrangement uses TRBV7-2 and TRBJ2-5; possible D gene TRBD1, 6 bases. The V end lost 4 bases, the J end lost 5 bases, and 14 bases lay between the germline ends. The CDR3 contains 14 residues. Looked up from germline, CDR1 is SGHTA and CDR2 is FQGNSA.

V and J are TRBV6-6 and TRBJ1-6; 7 nucleotides line up with TRBD1. V was pared by 4 bases and J by 6 bases, with 6 bases of the junction left unmatched. The CDR3 is 15 residues long. The germline V gene has CDR1 MNHNY and CDR2 SVGAGI (reference sequence). This CDR3 reads CASSFEQGRNSPLHF. In DNA, the CDR3 is TGTGCCAGCAGTTTCGAACAGGGGCGTAATTCACCCCTCCACTTT.

The chain uses TRBV5-1 and TRBJ2-3, with 14 bases fitting TRBD2. V lost 2 bases to trimming and J lost 3 bases; unmatched junction nucleotides: 11. CDR1 and CDR2 (germline): SGHRS, YFSETQ. The CDR3 consists of 19 residues. In nucleotides, the CDR3 is TGCGCCAGCAGCTTTTTTGGACTAGCGGGAGGCGGATGGACAGATACGCAGTATTTT. Translation gives CASSFFGLAGGGWTDTQYF.

The CDR3 nucleotides are TGCGCCAGCAGCGCGCCCGGGACAGGGTTTGAAACCGGGGAGCTGTTTTTT. Its translation: CASSAPGTGFETGELFF. The chain is built from TRBV5-1 and TRBJ2-2; 9 nucleotides agree with TRBD1. The CDR3 length is 17 residues. The V segment lost 4 bases and the J segment 5 bases; nucleotides outside the gene matches: 12. CDR1 and CDR2 (germline): SGHRS, YFSETQ.

The V call is TRBV12-5, the J call TRBJ2-1; no firm D call. Germline V CDR1 and CDR2: LGHNT, FRNRAP. V lost 4 bases and J lost 2, with 9 bases in between. The CDR3 is 14 amino acids. The CDR3 region is CASGSYSPYNEQFF. DNA of the CDR3: TGTGCTAGTGGTTCCTATTCCCCCTACAATGAGCAGTTCTTC.

CDR3: CASSYLPPSNEQFF. CDR3 DNA sequence: TGTGCCAGCAGTTACCTACCCCCTTCTAATGAGCAGTTCTTC. The chain carries TRBV6-5 and TRBJ2-1; no clear D gene. The V gene's germline CDR1 is MNHEY and CDR2 SVGAGI. With 2 bases removed from V and 7 bases from J, the gap between germline ends came to 12 bases. This CDR3 region has 14 residues.

The chain employs TRBV2 and TRBJ1-3; a possible D gene is TRBD1 (5 bases). The CDR3 runs 17 residues. Between the trimmed V and J ends, which lost 4 bases and 0 bases, there was a span of 16 bases. Germline values: CDR1 SNHLY, CDR2 FYNNEI. The CDR3 DNA is TGTGCCAGCAGTGCCCCCCTCCTGACAGCCTCTGGAAACACCATATATTTT. This codes for CASSAPLLTASGNTIYF. Supplemented by reference TRBV2 and TRBJ1-3, the full variable domain reads EPEVTQTPSHQVTQMGQEVILRCVPISNHLYFYWYRQILGQKVEFLVSFYNNEISEKSEIFDDQFSVERPDGSNFTLKIRSTKLEDSAMYFCASSAPLLTASGNTIYFGEGSWLTVV.

The chain carries TRBV4-3 and TRBJ1-6, with 7 bases fitting TRBD1. CDR3 length: 15 residues. Germline V gives CDR1 LGHNA, CDR2 YSLEER. V lost 3 bases, J lost 6 bases, and 5 bases stayed unmatched. The CDR3 spells CASSQSKGANSPLHF. The CDR3 DNA sequence: TGCGCCAGCAGCCAGAGCAAGGGGGCTAATTCACCCCTCCACTTT.

The CDR3 DNA is TGTGCCAGCAGTTCCGGGACTAGGACAGATACGCAGTATTTT. Encoded protein: CASSSGTRTDTQYF. The chain uses TRBV5-4 and TRBJ2-3; 8 nucleotides match TRBD2. Germline values: CDR1 SGHNT, CDR2 YYREEE (reference sequence). V dropped 5 bases and J dropped 3; count of bases not matched to a gene: 5. The CDR3 is 14 amino acids.

V is TRBV30 and J is TRBJ1-5; TRBD1 might be the D (5 bases). Germline CDR1 is GTSNPN and CDR2 is SVGIG (reference sequence). Trimming cost V 0 bases and J 3 bases, with 12 bases left between them. This CDR3 has 15 residues. The CDR3 sequence is CAWSVGAANNQPQHF. The CDR3 coding sequence is TGTGCCTGGAGTGTAGGGGCAGCCAACAATCAGCCCCAGCATTTT.

V is TRBV4-3 and J is TRBJ2-3, with 7 bases identical to TRBD2. This CDR3 has 15 residues. Per germline, CDR1 LGHNA and CDR2 YSLEER. Germline trimming cut 3 bases from V and 6 bases from J; bases unmatched to any gene: 9. This chain's CDR3 is CASSQLTGGIDTQYF. The CDR3 bases are TGCGCCAGCAGCCAGCTTACGGGGGGTATCGATACGCAGTATTTT.

In DNA, the CDR3 is TGTGCCAGCAGCATTCAGCGGGGGCTGACCTACGAGCAGTACTTC. It is translated as CASSIQRGLTYEQYF. The chain employs TRBV7-9 and TRBJ2-7, with 8 bases identical to TRBD2. CDR3 length: 15 residues. V was pared by 5 bases and J by 2 bases, with 8 bases of the junction left unmatched. Germline CDR1 and CDR2: SEHNR and FQNEAQ (reference sequence). Supplemented by reference TRBV7-9 and TRBJ2-7, the full variable domain reads DTGVSQNPRHKITKRGQNVTFRCDPISEHNRLYWYRQTLGQGPEFLTYFQNEAQLEKSRLLSDRFSAERPKGSFSTLEIQRTEQGDSAMYLCASSIQRGLTYEQYFGPGTRLTVT.

The rearrangement joins TRBV10-1 to TRBJ2-1, with TRBD1 matching 7 bases. The CDR3 has 14 residues. Germline V gives CDR1 WNHNN, CDR2 SYGVQD (reference sequence). The ends lost 6 bases at V and 8 bases at J; junction bases unmatched: 10. CDR3 coding DNA: TGCGCCAGCAGCGGACAGTGGGGACAGCATGAGCAGTTCTTC. Translating gives CASSGQWGQHEQFF.

The V gene is TRBV4-2, the J gene TRBJ1-5, with a weak D call TRBD1 (5 bases). The CDR3 is 18 residues long. In germline, CDR1 is LGHNA, CDR2 YNFKEQ. The V end lost 0 bases, the J end lost 3 bases, and 18 bases lay between the germline ends. The DNA of the CDR3 is TGTGCCAGCAGCCAAGATCCAGGGTTCCCAAAATTCAATCAGCCCCAGCATTTT. Translation gives CASSQDPGFPKFNQPQHF.

This chain connects TRBV30 to TRBJ1-1; D perhaps matches TRBD1 (5 bases). The CDR3 runs 12 residues. Germline loops: CDR1 GTSNPN, CDR2 SVGIG (reference sequence). The V end was cut by 4 bases, the J end by 5 bases, with 11 bases between. CDR3 sequence (DNA): TGTGCCTGGATCCGGGGGAGAACTGAAGCTTTCTTT. Translation: CAWIRGRTEAFF.

The genes are TRBV25-1 and TRBJ2-3; 10 nucleotides align to TRBD1. Losses at the gene ends were 8 bases for V and 3 bases for J; bases not matched to a gene: 8. The germline gives CDR1 MGHDK, CDR2 SYGVNS. This CDR3 has 15 amino acids. CDR3 coding DNA: TGTGCCAGCGCATGGACAGGGGGGAAGACAGATACGCAGTATTTT. Its protein is CASAWTGGKTDTQYF. Combining the CDR3 with reference TRBV25-1 and TRBJ2-3 gives the whole variable domain EADIYQTPRYLVIGTGKKITLECSQTMGHDKMYWYQQDPGMELHLIHYSYGVNSTEKGDLSSESTVSRIRTEHFPLTLESARPSHTSQYLCASAWTGGKTDTQYFGPGTRLTVL.